This is a list of T cell receptor beta chains from one sample in a study of T cell responses to AZD1222 COVID-19 vaccine. The data were produced by immunoSEQ multiplex PCR, yet TCRdb's version contains in-frame clones alone and is incomplete. The sample has about 140,000 clones, about 91% seen once; the top ten hold 3.6%. The starting material was peripheral blood, obtained 28 days after the second AZD1222 dose. All receptors derive from an adult who received the AZD1222 COVID-19 vaccine. The CDR3 runs from the conserved cysteine through the conserved F or W. D genes are given only for firm matches. Part of the rows lack a size; the others show once, few, many or a class for expanded clones.

clone size,D gene,J gene,V gene,CDR3 DNA,CDR3 protein
-,-,TRBJ2-1,TRBV4-1,TGCGCCAGCAGCCAAGCGGTTCGGGTTGGGGGTGATACGCAGTTCTTC,CASSQAVRVGGDTQFF
few,TRBD2,TRBJ2-1,TRBV4-2,TGTGCCAGCAGCCAAGATATGACTAGCGGCTCCTACAATGAGCAGTTCTTC,CASSQDMTSGSYNEQFF
-,-,TRBJ1-2,TRBV2,TGTGCCAGCAGTGGGGACCTTCCCATCGCTGGCTACACCTTC,CASSGDLPIAGYTF
-,-,TRBJ2-1,TRBV4-1,TGCGCCAGCAGCCAGATTGACGTTATCTCCTACAATGAGCAGTTCTTC,CASSQIDVISYNEQFF
-,TRBD1,TRBJ1-6,TRBV28,TGTGCCAGCAGTTTCCTTCCTAGAGGGGGCTTAGTAGTATCACCCCTCCACTTT,CASSFLPRGGLVVSPLHF
-,TRBD1,TRBJ1-1,TRBV2,TGTGCCAGCACCCGGGGACAGATAGTTATGAACACTGAAGCTTTCTTT,CASTRGQIVMNTEAFF
few,-,TRBJ2-1,TRBV12-3/TRBV12-4,TGTGCCAGCAGAAGACTAGTGGACTATGAGCAGTTCTTC,CASRRLVDYEQFF
-,-,TRBJ1-5,TRBV6-2/TRBV6-3,TGTGCCAGCAGTTACATGAGGGGAAATCAGCCCCAGCATTTT,CASSYMRGNQPQHF
-,-,TRBJ1-2,TRBV29-1,TGCAGCGTTGAAAACAGGCTTGACTATGGCTACACCTTC,CSVENRLDYGYTF
-,-,TRBJ2-2,TRBV7-2,TGTGCCAGCAGCTCCCAGCCGTCCGGGGAGCTGTTTTTT,CASSSQPSGELFF
-,-,TRBJ1-1,TRBV28,TGTGCCAGCAGTTTATTGGGCAACACTGAAGCTTTCTTT,CASSLLGNTEAFF
-,TRBD1,TRBJ1-5,TRBV5-1,TGCGCCAGCAGCGCGGCCGGGACAGACAATCAGCCCCAGCATTTT,CASSAAGTDNQPQHF
-,-,TRBJ1-3,TRBV4-2,TGTGCCAGCAGCCAGGCTACAGGGTTCGGTGGAAACACCATATATTTT,CASSQATGFGGNTIYF
-,-,TRBJ2-1,TRBV29-1,TGCAGCGCCGGTGGGGGACTCTACAATGAGCAGTTCTTC,CSAGGGLYNEQFF
-,TRBD2,TRBJ2-2,TRBV7-8,TGTGCCAGCAGCTTAGTGTTAGCGGGAAGGGAGCTGTTTTTT,CASSLVLAGRELFF
-,-,TRBJ1-2,TRBV6-5,TGTGCCAGCAAACCGCCGGGGGTCGCCTATGGCTACACCTTC,CASKPPGVAYGYTF
-,-,TRBJ1-1,TRBV4-1,TGCGCCAGCAGCCAGTGGACGGGTAACACTGAAGCTTTCTTT,CASSQWTGNTEAFF
-,-,TRBJ1-1,TRBV5-5,TGTGCCAACAGCTTGCTTTCACAGAACACTGAAGCTTTCTTT,CANSLLSQNTEAFF
-,-,TRBJ2-7,TRBV7-2,TGTGCCAGCAGCTTAGACGACCCGAAAAGCGAGCAGTACTTC,CASSLDDPKSEQYF
-,-,TRBJ2-7,TRBV5-1,TGCGCCAGCAGCTTCGAAGAGGGTCTTCTGGGCGAGCAGTACTTC,CASSFEEGLLGEQYF
-,-,TRBJ1-1,TRBV10-3,TGTGCCATCAGCCCAGCTGCGATCAACACTGAAGCTTTCTTT,CAISPAAINTEAFF
once,-,TRBJ1-2,TRBV3-1/TRBV3-2,TGTGCCAGCACAGGGAGCGGCTATGGCTACACCTTC,CASTGSGYGYTF
-,-,TRBJ1-1,TRBV3-1/TRBV3-2,TGTGCCAGCAGCCAAGGGAACGTTGAAGCTTTCTTT,CASSQGNVEAFF
once,TRBD1,TRBJ2-7,TRBV28,TGTGCCACCCGGGGGACAGGGCTCAGCGAGCAGTACTTC,CATRGTGLSEQYF
once,-,TRBJ1-1,TRBV12-3/TRBV12-4,TGTGCCAGCGCATGGGGGATCAGAACTGAAGCTTTCTTT,CASAWGIRTEAFF
-,-,TRBJ1-1,TRBV30,TGTGCCTGGAGTGTAGCCAGGGTGGGGACTGAAGCTTTCTTT,CAWSVARVGTEAFF
-,-,TRBJ1-2,TRBV7-2,TGTGCCAGCAGCCCAAACAGGGAGGGCTACACCTTC,CASSPNREGYTF
-,-,TRBJ2-7,TRBV11-2,TGTGCCAGCAGCTTAGAGTTCGAGCAGTACTTC,CASSLEFEQYF
-,-,TRBJ1-4,TRBV4-2,TGTGCCAGCAGCCAAGATGTTCGGGGATCTAATGAAAAACTGTTTTTT,CASSQDVRGSNEKLFF
-,-,TRBJ1-1,TRBV6-1,TGTGCCAGCAGTGAATCCGTGAACACTGAAGCTTTCTTT,CASSESVNTEAFF
-,-,TRBJ1-1,TRBV7-6,TGTGCCAGCAGCTTAGGGGTACAAGGATCGGGGAACACTGAAGCTTTCTTT,CASSLGVQGSGNTEAFF
-,TRBD1,TRBJ2-7,TRBV9,TGTGCCAGCAGCGTAGGAGACAGGGAAAATGGCGAGCAGTACTTC,CASSVGDRENGEQYF
-,-,TRBJ1-1,TRBV11-1,TGTGCCAGCAGCACCAACACTGAAGCTTTCTTT,CASSTNTEAFF
few,-,TRBJ1-3,TRBV28,TGTGCCAGCACCCGTTGGGACGGTGGAAACACCATATATTTT,CASTRWDGGNTIYF
-,-,TRBJ2-3,TRBV28,TGTGCCAGCAGTTTACAACAGGGAATGCAGTATTTT,CASSLQQGMQYF
-,-,TRBJ1-4,TRBV5-1,TGCGCCAGCAGCTTGGACGGGACTTATGGGAGTGAAAAACTGTTTTTT,CASSLDGTYGSEKLFF
-,TRBD1,TRBJ1-2,TRBV28,TGTGCCAGCAGGGGGACAGGGGCCTATCTCCCTTATGGCTACACCTTC,CASRGTGAYLPYGYTF
once,-,TRBJ1-2,TRBV5-1,TGCGCCAGCAGCCCGGTGACTGGGGACTATGGCTACACCTTC,CASSPVTGDYGYTF
once,TRBD1,TRBJ2-6,TRBV2,TGTGCCAGCAAGACCCGGGACAGGGGGACTGGGGCCAACGTCCTGACTTTC,CASKTRDRGTGANVLTF
-,-,TRBJ1-2,TRBV27,TGTGCCAGCAGTCGAGGGAACTATGGCTACACCTTC,CASSRGNYGYTF
-,-,TRBJ2-1,TRBV7-9,TGTGCCAGCAGCTTAGGGGGGGTTAGGAATGAGCAGTTCTTC,CASSLGGVRNEQFF
-,-,TRBJ2-1,TRBV4-1,TGCGCCAGCAGCCCGAGCGGTAGCTCCTACAATGAGCAGTTCTTC,CASSPSGSSYNEQFF
once,TRBD1,TRBJ1-3,TRBV28,TGTGCCAGCAGTCCAGGGGACAGAAAGTCTGGAAACACCATATATTTT,CASSPGDRKSGNTIYF
few,TRBD1,TRBJ2-5,TRBV6-1,TGTGCCAGCAGTGAAGGGACAGGGGGCGCCGAGACCCAGTACTTC,CASSEGTGGAETQYF
-,TRBD2,TRBJ2-5,TRBV5-1,TGCGCCAGCAGCCGGCTAGCGGGAGGTCGGGAGACCCAGTACTTC,CASSRLAGGRETQYF
-,-,TRBJ1-2,TRBV19,TGTGCCAGTAGTATAGCGGGCCGGGCTACAGGCTACACCTTC,CASSIAGRATGYTF
-,-,TRBJ2-7,TRBV29-1,TGCAGCGTTGAAGATTGGACTAAACGCGGGGAGCAGTACTTC,CSVEDWTKRGEQYF
-,-,TRBJ1-1,TRBV28,TGTGCCAGCAGCCTGCAGGCTGTTGAAGCTTTCTTT,CASSLQAVEAFF
-,TRBD1,TRBJ1-1,TRBV6-6,TGTGCCAGCAGTTACTCCGGGGACAGGGTCGCTGCTTTCTTT,CASSYSGDRVAAFF
-,-,TRBJ1-2,TRBV9,TGTGCCAGCAGCGTAGAGGCTAACTATGGCTACACCTTC,CASSVEANYGYTF
-,TRBD2,TRBJ2-3,TRBV15,TGTGCCACCAGCAGAGAAGGAACTAGCGGGGCAGATACGCAGTATTTT,CATSREGTSGADTQYF
-,-,TRBJ2-1,TRBV28,TGTGCCAGCAGTTTGCAACAGGGCCAGGGGTACAATGAGCAGTTCTTC,CASSLQQGQGYNEQFF
-,TRBD1,TRBJ1-2,TRBV29-1,TGCAGCGCCCAAGAGGGCAGGGGGAAATATGGCTACACCTTC,CSAQEGRGKYGYTF